The next 5 T cell receptor beta chains were all read from a single sample in a study of post-analysis software for immune sequencing data. General observations from the study: Patients used about 5 TRBV segments, including TRBV5-6, TRBV5-1 and TRBV20-1, more often than controls.

These receptors are not linked to any known antigen. Unique molecular identifiers were built into the TCR beta cDNA libraries. TCRdb processed the PCR reads anew with MiXCR; each CDR3 protein has one entry. The sample has about 620,000 distinct CDR3 sequences, roughly 40% seen once; the top ten hold approximately 1.7%. Sequences were obtained from blood. These receptors were collected from a girl between 10 and 17 years old with multiple sclerosis.

This clonotype was seen a few times. The genes are TRBV20-1 and TRBJ2-5, with 14 bases fitting TRBD2. The V gene end was trimmed by 1 base and the J gene end by 1 base; junction bases not matched to a gene: 11. CDR1 is DFQATT and CDR2 is SNEGSKA in the germline V gene (reference sequence). The CDR3 has 19 residues. The CDR3 DNA sequence: TGCAGTGCTAGAGGGACCTTGGGACTAGCGGGGGCGATCCAAGAGACCCAGTACTTC. Amino acid sequence: CSARGTLGLAGAIQETQYF.

J is TRBJ2-7 and V is TRBV18; D remains unclear. The assigned J gene may be wrong: the sequence end matches TRBJ2-5 better. This CDR3 has 13 residues. Looked up from germline, CDR1 is KGHSH and CDR2 is LQKENI. The CDR3 reads CASSPPAPWTQYF. CDR3 DNA: TGTGCCAGCTCACCACCGGCCCCCTGGACCCAGTACTTC.

About this clonotype itself: At one end the junction does not follow the germline gene, possibly because of a read error. This chain joins TRBV7-9 and TRBJ2-3; D remains ambiguous. There are 16 residues in the CDR3. Per germline, CDR1 SEHNR and CDR2 FQNEAQ (reference sequence). CDR3 DNA sequence: TGTGCCGGCAGCTTATTTAGCAACAAGGCGACAGATACGCAGTATTTT. It codes for CAGSLFSNKATDTQYF.

This chain uses TRBV10-3 with TRBJ2-3; D is unresolved. V was clipped by 6 bases and J by 6 bases, with 16 bases between them. Germline V gene sequence: CDR1 ENHRY, CDR2 SYGVKD. CDR3 length equals 14 residues. This CDR3 reads CAIRGGSSGDTQYF. CDR3 DNA sequence: TGTGCCATCAGAGGCGGATCTTCTGGGGATACGCAGTATTTT.

The chain combines TRBV20-1 with TRBJ2-1; TRBD2 might be the D (5 bases). V lost 3 bases to trimming and J lost 9 bases, with 9 bases between them. Germline V gene lookup returns CDR1 DFQATT and CDR2 SNEGSKA (reference sequence). The CDR3 extends over 11 amino acids. CDR3 region: CSAREDVEQFF. The CDR3 nucleotides are TGCAGTGCTAGGGAGGATGTTGAGCAGTTCTTC.